Listed here are 22 T cell receptor beta chains from one sample, sequenced in a study of beta chain features in type 1 diabetes. All of the isolated RNA was reverse transcribed, so expressed TCRB transcripts were sequenced. Assay: immunoSEQ multiplex PCR; the TCRdb copy retains only in-frame clones and omits some. Here the sample spans around 160,000 clones, about 44% being singletons. Sequencing was done on a sample of Tregs from blood. The receptors were sampled from a man aged 18 to 35 in good health.

As regards this clone: The sample contains more than one DNA sequence encoding this CDR3. The chain joins TRBV18 to TRBJ2-7; D is perhaps TRBD2 (6 bases). CDR1 KGHSH and CDR2 LQKENI come from the germline V gene. V dropped 3 bases and J dropped 2 bases, with 23 bases sitting between them. This CDR3 is built from 18 residues. The DNA for the CDR3 is TGTGCCAGCTCACCTAGGTCTGGCGGGGCAGCGGAAACCTACGAGCAGTACTTC. Translation gives CASSPRSGGAAETYEQYF. The full variable domain, in which reference TRBV18 and TRBJ2-7 provide the parts outside the CDR3, is NAGVMQNPRHLVRRRGQEARLRCSPMKGHSHVYWYRQLPEEGLKFMVYLQKENIIDESGMPKERFSAEFPKEGPSILRIQQVVRGDSAAYFCASSPRSGGAAETYEQYFGPGTRLTVT.

The genes are TRBV15 and TRBJ2-3, with 12 bases aligning to TRBD2. With V trimmed by 2 bases and J by 1 base, 1 base remained unmatched. Germline V gene lookup returns CDR1 LNHNV and CDR2 YYDKDF (reference sequence). The CDR3 has 16 residues. As DNA, the CDR3 is TGTGCCACCAGCAGAAGGACTAGCGGGGGCACAGATACGCAGTATTTT. This sequence encodes CATSRRTSGGTDTQYF.

With regard to this clone: Other DNA variants within this sample encode the same CDR3. The chain recombines TRBV30 with TRBJ2-7; D may be TRBD1 (5 bases). Trimming shortened V by 0 bases and J by 4 bases, and 7 bases separated the two germline ends. In germline, CDR1 is GTSNPN, CDR2 SVGIG (reference sequence). This CDR3 contains 12 residues. The CDR3 reads CAWSVPGYEQYF. The CDR3 nucleotides read TGTGCCTGGAGTGTCCCAGGGTACGAGCAGTACTTC.

The chain is built from TRBV4-3 and TRBJ2-2; 7 bases match TRBD2. Per germline, CDR1 LGHNA and CDR2 YSLEER. V lost 4 bases to trimming and J lost 4 bases; unmatched junction nucleotides: 9. This CDR3 is built from 16 residues. The CDR3 sequence: CASSRVTSAVTGELFF. The CDR3, as DNA: TGCGCCAGCAGCCGAGTAACTAGCGCCGTCACCGGGGAGCTGTTTTTT.

With regard to this clone: The sample holds other DNA sequences that translate to the same CDR3. The rearrangement links TRBV5-1 to TRBJ2-5, with TRBD2 matching 13 bases. After removal of 4 bases from V and 1 base from J, the junction contained 4 bases not matched to a gene. CDR1 and CDR2 from the germline V gene are SGHRS and YFSETQ. There are 16 residues in the CDR3. Written as DNA, the CDR3 is TGCGCCAGCAGCCAAGGACTAGCGGGGGTCCAAGAGACCCAGTACTTC. As protein: CASSQGLAGVQETQYF.

V and J are TRBV6-6 and TRBJ2-1; TRBD2 aligns across 9 bases. Germline V CDR1 and CDR2: MNHNY, SVGAGI (reference sequence). The V segment lost 2 bases and the J segment 5 bases; nucleotides outside the gene matches: 4. CDR3 length: 15 amino acids. CDR3 residues: CASSYGLARHNEQFF. CDR3 DNA: TGTGCCAGCAGTTACGGACTAGCGAGGCACAATGAGCAGTTCTTC.

This clone is a singleton in its sample. The chain has TRBV27 and TRBJ2-1, with 7 bases aligning to TRBD2. This CDR3 is built from 17 residues. Trimming removed 5 bases from V and 0 bases from J; junction bases left unmatched: 10. Germline V gene lookup returns CDR1 MNHEY and CDR2 SMNVEV (reference sequence). The CDR3: CASSPTYGLGSYNEQFF. For the CDR3, the DNA is TGTGCCAGCAGTCCAACGTACGGACTAGGCTCCTACAATGAGCAGTTCTTC.

The rearrangement joins TRBV28 to TRBJ1-5; possible D gene TRBD1, 5 bases. V lost 3 bases and J 3 bases, leaving 9 bases between the germline ends. Germline assignment: CDR1 MDHEN and CDR2 SYDVKM. The CDR3 covers 14 residues. The DNA of the CDR3 is TGTGCCAGCAGTTTTTACAGGCTCAATCAGCCCCAGCATTTT. It encodes CASSFYRLNQPQHF.

The chain uses TRBV7-3 and TRBJ2-1; TRBD1 agrees at 10 bases. The V and J ends lost 1 base and 11 bases, in that order; junction bases with no gene match: 8. Germline-derived CDR1 and CDR2 are SGHTA and FQGTGA. The CDR3 loop spans 15 amino acids. The DNA for the CDR3 is TGTGCCAGCAGCTTAAGTGGGACAGGGGTTAGGCAGCAGTTCTTC. It codes for CASSLSGTGVRQQFF.

This chain links TRBV7-9 with TRBJ1-1; D gene unclear. Germline V CDR1 and CDR2: SEHNR, FQNEAQ (reference sequence). The germline V and J ends were trimmed by 5 bases and 8 bases, with 21 bases remaining between them. This CDR3 comprises 15 residues. The DNA of the CDR3 is TGTGCCAGCAGCCCACTAAGACCCTCCTTTAAAGAAGCTTTCTTT. This encodes CASSPLRPSFKEAFF.

V gene TRBV4-3 combines with J gene TRBJ2-2; 7 nucleotides match TRBD1. Germline V gene sequence: CDR1 LGHNA, CDR2 YSLEER. V was pared by 3 bases and J by 0 bases, with 4 bases of the junction left unmatched. This CDR3 contains 16 residues. The CDR3 sequence: CASSHEQGPNTGELFF. CDR3 sequence (DNA): TGCGCCAGCAGCCATGAACAGGGGCCGAACACCGGGGAGCTGTTTTTT.

This clone came up a few times. The rearrangement joins TRBV20-1 to TRBJ2-5; D remains unclear. The CDR3 runs to 11 residues. The V end lost 4 bases, the J end lost 1 base, and 4 bases lay between the germline ends. Germline assignment: CDR1 DFQATT and CDR2 SNEGSKA (reference sequence). CDR3 bases: TGCAGTGCTAACAGCCAAGAGACCCAGTACTTC. Protein sequence: CSANSQETQYF.

On this clone itself: The sample holds other DNA sequences that translate to the same CDR3. CDR3 DNA sequence: TGCGCCAGCAGCTTGGGACAGGCCGAGCAGTACTTC. Its translation: CASSLGQAEQYF. This sequence joins TRBV5-1 and TRBJ2-7; the D gene is possibly TRBD1 (6 bases). There are 12 residues in the CDR3. Germline-derived CDR1 and CDR2 are SGHRS and YFSETQ. V was trimmed by 0 bases and J by 6 bases, leaving 7 bases between them.

This clone was seen more than once but under ten times. The rearrangement links TRBV30 to TRBJ1-1; D call uncertain. Trimming stripped 3 bases from V and 0 bases from J, with 14 bases between. Germline CDR1 and CDR2: GTSNPN and SVGIG (reference sequence). The CDR3 is made up of 15 amino acids. CDR3 residues: CAWRVPYTLNTEAFF. The CDR3 bases are TGTGCCTGGAGGGTCCCGTATACATTGAACACTGAAGCTTTCTTT.

The V call is TRBV5-1, the J call TRBJ2-4; possible D gene TRBD1, 6 bases. Between the trimmed V and J ends, which lost 4 bases and 2 bases, there was a span of 19 bases. CDR1 SGHRS and CDR2 YFSETQ come from the germline V gene. CDR3 size: 17 residues. CDR3 nucleotide sequence: TGCGCCAGCAGCATGGGGGACAATCCTCTATCCAAAAACATTCAGTACTTC. Its translation: CASSMGDNPLSKNIQYF.

The V and J genes are TRBV6-1 and TRBJ2-7; maybe TRBD1 (6 bases). Germline CDR1 reads MNHNS; CDR2 reads SASEGT. V was shortened by 8 bases and J by 4 bases, with 15 bases between the two germline ends. This CDR3 has 13 residues. In DNA form, the CDR3 reads TGTGCCAGCGCCCCCGGACAGCTATACGAGCAGTACTTC. It yields the protein CASAPGQLYEQYF.

For this clone: The same CDR3 is also encoded by other DNA sequences in this sample. V is TRBV7-3 and J is TRBJ1-6, with a weak D call TRBD1 (5 bases). V lost 0 bases, J lost 7 bases, and 7 bases lay in between. The length of the CDR3 is 14 residues. Per germline, CDR1 SGHTA and CDR2 FQGTGA. The CDR3 nucleotides read TGTGCCAGCAGCTTAACAGGGGTCAATTCACCCCTCCACTTT. It is translated as CASSLTGVNSPLHF.

This clone was counted only a few times. The chain couples TRBV7-2 to TRBJ2-7; 9 bases map to TRBD2. The V gene end was trimmed by 1 base and the J gene end by 2 bases; junction bases not matched to a gene: 3. The CDR3 covers 15 residues. Germline V CDR1 and CDR2: SGHTA, FQGNSA. CDR3 sequence: CASSLEAGGAYEQYF. The CDR3 DNA follows: TGTGCCAGCAGCTTAGAAGCGGGAGGCGCCTACGAGCAGTACTTC.

Of note for this clone: The same CDR3 arises from other DNA sequences in this sample as well. V is TRBV5-1 and J is TRBJ1-5; D is unresolved. The CDR3 loop spans 14 amino acids. Germline V gene lookup returns CDR1 SGHRS and CDR2 YFSETQ. V gave up 0 bases and J gave up 2 bases, with 6 bases separating them. Here the CDR3 DNA reads TGCGCCAGCAGCTTGGGCACGGGCAATCAGCCCCAGCATTTT. Amino acid sequence: CASSLGTGNQPQHF.

This chain joins TRBV18 and TRBJ1-5, with D uncertain. This CDR3 spans 15 amino acids. Looked up from germline, CDR1 is KGHSH and CDR2 is LQKENI. The germline V and J ends were trimmed by 2 bases and 7 bases, with 15 bases remaining between them. CDR3 coding DNA: TGTGCCAGCTCACCAATTGAGTCGGGAGGCCAGCCCCAGCATTTT. This gives the protein CASSPIESGGQPQHF.

This rearrangement joins TRBV27 to TRBJ2-7, with 9 bases matching TRBD2. The CDR3 spans 15 residues. The germline CDR1 and CDR2 sequences are MNHEY and SMNVEV (reference sequence). With V trimmed by 6 bases and J by 2 bases, 8 bases remained unmatched. CDR3 loop: CASRPGTSLPYEQYF. Written as DNA, the CDR3 is TGTGCCAGCAGACCCGGGACTAGCTTACCCTACGAGCAGTACTTC.

The J gene is TRBJ2-1, the V gene TRBV5-1, with D possibly matching TRBD1 (5 bases). From germline, CDR1 is SGHRS and CDR2 YFSETQ. The CDR3 has 13 amino acids. Trimming removed 3 bases at V and 7 bases at J, with 11 bases between. The CDR3 DNA reads TGCGCCAGCAGCTCCAGGACATTTAATGAGCAGTTCTTC. Translating it yields CASSSRTFNEQFF.